A single sample gave rise to the 30 T cell receptor beta chains below, sequenced in a study of cytomegalovirus exposure and HLA in healthy donors. PCR was performed using 60 Vbeta and 13 Jbeta primers. TCRdb's table, derived via immunoSEQ multiplex PCR, lists solely in-frame clones and lacks some. This sample has about 130,000 clones, with more than 80% found just once. The source material was PBMCs. These receptors came from a woman aged 40 to 55 in good health and CMV-seropositive.

This sequence joins TRBV7-3 and TRBJ2-2; 8 bases fit TRBD1. CDR3 length: 15 amino acids. Germline V gene lookup returns CDR1 SGHTA and CDR2 FQGTGA. The V gene end was trimmed by 4 bases and the J gene end by 4 bases; junction bases not matched to a gene: 5. Here the CDR3 reads CASSSRGPPTGELFF. DNA for the CDR3: TGTGCCAGCAGCTCCAGGGGGCCCCCCACCGGGGAGCTGTTTTTT.

This chain uses TRBV7-6 with TRBJ1-2; D is possibly TRBD1 (5 bases). Trimming left V 0 bases short and J 8 bases short, with 10 bases between. This CDR3 comprises 13 residues. CDR1 and CDR2 (germline): SGHVS, FNYEAQ. CDR3 nucleotide sequence: TGTGCCAGCAGCTTAGCGCAGGGAGGAGGCTACACCTTC. It encodes CASSLAQGGGYTF.

With respect to this clone: This same CDR3 is encoded by further DNA sequences in the sample. The chain uses TRBV7-8 and TRBJ1-1; 8 bases line up with TRBD1. V dropped 3 bases and J dropped 6; count of bases not matched to a gene: 9. Per germline, CDR1 SGHVS and CDR2 FQNEAQ. The CDR3 extends over 15 amino acids. The CDR3 nucleotides are TGTGCCAGCAGCTTCCAGGACAGGGTTCGTCCTGAAGCTTTCTTT. It is translated as CASSFQDRVRPEAFF.

This sequence joins TRBV27 and TRBJ2-1; 11 bases agree with TRBD2. CDR1 is MNHEY, CDR2 SMNVEV, per germline (reference sequence). The ends lost 2 bases at V and 4 bases at J; junction bases unmatched: 7. CDR3 length: 17 residues. The CDR3: CASSLGLAGGPYNEQFF. CDR3 nucleotide sequence: TGTGCCAGCAGTTTAGGGCTAGCGGGAGGTCCTTACAATGAGCAGTTCTTC.

This rearrangement joins TRBV29-1 to TRBJ2-3; TRBD2 aligns across 8 bases. This CDR3 contains 13 residues. V was pared by 6 bases and J by 1 base, with 3 bases of the junction left unmatched. Per the germline V gene, CDR1 is SQVTM and CDR2 is ANQGSEA. The CDR3 sequence is CSVGTSGTDTQYF. DNA of the CDR3: TGCAGCGTAGGGACTAGTGGCACAGATACGCAGTATTTT.

V usage is TRBV7-3 and J usage is TRBJ2-3; 7 positions match TRBD1. V shed 2 bases and J 1 base; nucleotides not matched to a gene: 3. From germline, CDR1 is SGHTA and CDR2 FQGTGA. This CDR3 spans 15 amino acids. This CDR3 reads CASSLRTGGTDTQYF. CDR3 sequence (DNA): TGTGCCAGCAGCTTACGGACAGGAGGCACAGATACGCAGTATTTT.

The gene calls are TRBV6-1 and TRBJ1-1; D is perhaps TRBD1 (5 bases). The CDR3 length is 16 residues. The V end was cut by 4 bases, the J end by 1 base, with 16 bases between. Per the germline V gene, CDR1 is MNHNS and CDR2 is SASEGT. CDR3 nucleotide sequence: TGTGCCAGCAGTGTGCGGGGACTTGGCGAGAACACTGAAGCTTTCTTT. Its translation is CASSVRGLGENTEAFF.

The genes are TRBV10-1 and TRBJ2-7; TRBD1 is a possible D gene (6 bases). V was shortened by 2 bases and J by 2 bases, with 13 bases between the two germline ends. The germline V gene encodes CDR1 WNHNN and CDR2 SYGVQD (reference sequence). The CDR3 sequence is 15 residues long. The CDR3 loop reads CASSEPGQNPYEQYF. CDR3 DNA sequence: TGCGCCAGCAGTGAGCCAGGACAGAACCCCTACGAGCAGTACTTC.

For this clone: Germline and junction disagree at one end, which may indicate a read error. The chain has TRBV7-9 and TRBJ2-3; 8 bases line up with TRBD2. CDR1 and CDR2 (germline): SEHNR, FQNEAQ (reference sequence). CDR3 length: 16 amino acids. CDR3 nucleotides: TGTTCCAGCAGCCCCTTGTTCGGGGGGGGGACAGATACGCAGTATTTT. Translation gives CSSSPLFGGGTDTQYF.

The gene calls are TRBV1 and TRBJ2-2; TRBD1 reflects the table's D call only, with no check against the DNA. TRBV1 is noted as a pseudogene. The CDR3 spans 18 residues. The CDR3, as DNA: TGCACCAGCAGCCAAAATCCTTGGACAGGGGTGGACACCGGGGAGCTGTTTTTT. Translating it yields CTSSQNPWTGVDTGELFF.

The J gene is TRBJ2-5, the V gene TRBV7-9; 9 bases are shared with TRBD1. The CDR3 covers 13 residues. J gave up 3 bases and V 11 bases, and 7 bases lay outside the gene matches. Germline CDR1 and CDR2: SEHNR and FQNEAQ (reference sequence). CDR3 bases: TGTGCCGGGGACAGGGAAAACGAAGAGACCCAGTACTTC. This encodes CAGDRENEETQYF.

This clone has just one count. CDR3 DNA sequence: TGTGCCAGCAGCCCCCCGGGGAGGGACTCTAAAAACATTCAGTACTTC. Translation gives CASSPPGRDSKNIQYF. The rearrangement joins TRBV4-2 to TRBJ2-4, with 7 nucleotides matching TRBD2. The CDR3 totals 16 residues. With 4 bases clipped from V and 4 bases from J, the junction kept 10 bases outside the gene matches. Germline assignment: CDR1 LGHNA and CDR2 YNFKEQ.

The chain is built from TRBV27 and TRBJ1-1, with 7 bases aligning to TRBD1. The V gene end was trimmed by 4 bases and the J gene end by 4 bases; junction bases not matched to a gene: 9. This CDR3 is 15 amino acids long. CDR1 and CDR2 (germline): MNHEY, SMNVEV (reference sequence). The CDR3 bases are TGTGCCAGCAGTTCAAACACAGGGGCGGTCACTGAAGCTTTCTTT. Protein product: CASSSNTGAVTEAFF.

This clone is a singleton in its sample. The chain couples TRBV7-2 to TRBJ2-7; 9 bases map to TRBD1. Germline V gene sequence: CDR1 SGHTA, CDR2 FQGNSA. V dropped 5 bases and J dropped 5; count of bases not matched to a gene: 10. The CDR3 spans 15 residues. CDR3: CASSQTGQGTNEQYF. In DNA, the CDR3 is TGTGCCAGCAGCCAAACGGGACAGGGAACGAACGAGCAGTACTTC.

The chain is built from TRBV4-2 and TRBJ2-7, with 11 bases lining up with TRBD2. V lost 3 bases and J lost 3; bases outside the gene matches: 4. The CDR3 is 15 residues long. Germline V gene lookup returns CDR1 LGHNA and CDR2 YNFKEQ. In DNA, the CDR3 is TGTGCCAGCAGCCAGGTGACTAGCGGGGACTACGAGCAGTACTTC. Its protein product is CASSQVTSGDYEQYF.

This chain's CDR3 is CASSFISENTEAFF. Here the CDR3 DNA reads TGCGCCAGCAGCTTCATTTCAGAGAACACTGAAGCTTTCTTT. V is TRBV5-1 and J is TRBJ1-1; D gene ambiguous. This CDR3 region has 14 residues. The V gene's germline CDR1 is SGHRS and CDR2 YFSETQ. Trimming took off 2 bases at V and 1 base at J, with 9 bases between the two ends. Variable domain in full (rest from reference TRBV5-1 and TRBJ1-1): KAGVTQTPRYLIKTRGQQVTLSCSPISGHRSVSWYQQTPGQGLQFLFEYFSETQRNKGNFPGRFSGRQFSNSRSEMNVSTLELGDSALYLCASSFISENTEAFFGQGTRLTVV.

This chain connects TRBV5-6 to TRBJ2-1, with 10 bases fitting TRBD2. From germline, CDR1 is SGHDT and CDR2 YYEEEE. The trim removed 2 bases at V and 8 bases at J, leaving 4 bases unmatched. The CDR3 has 14 amino acids. In DNA, the CDR3 is TGTGCCAGCAGCTTCTCAGCGGGGGGGTATGAGCAGTTCTTC. As protein: CASSFSAGGYEQFF.

This chain links TRBV27 with TRBJ2-3, with D unclear. The V and J ends lost 4 bases and 0 bases respectively, with 8 bases between them. The CDR3 contains 14 residues. Per germline, CDR1 MNHEY and CDR2 SMNVEV (reference sequence). CDR3 bases: TGTGCCAGCAGTTACTACACTAGCACAGATACGCAGTATTTT. Encoded protein: CASSYYTSTDTQYF.

The CDR3 reads CASSESQGWETQYF. DNA of the CDR3: TGCGCCAGCAGTGAGTCGCAGGGTTGGGAGACCCAGTACTTC. The rearrangement joins TRBV10-2 to TRBJ2-5, with a tentative D call TRBD1 (5 bases). V was shortened by 0 bases and J by 5 bases, with 10 bases between the two germline ends. Germline V gives CDR1 WSHSY, CDR2 SAAADI. The length of the CDR3 is 14 residues.

V and J are TRBV7-2 and TRBJ1-5; D is uncertain. The CDR3 is 12 residues long. Germline CDR1 and CDR2: SGHTA and FQGNSA. Trimming cost V 5 bases and J 4 bases, with 6 bases left between them. The CDR3 DNA reads TGTGCCAGCAGCAACGGGAATCAGCCCCAGCATTTT. As protein: CASSNGNQPQHF.

The chain links TRBV7-2 to TRBJ2-7; D perhaps matches TRBD2 (5 bases). The CDR3 has 13 amino acids. CDR1 and CDR2 from the germline V gene are SGHTA and FQGNSA. V shed 4 bases and J shed 8 bases, with 15 bases lying between them. Here the CDR3 reads CASSSVTTRKQYF. Written as DNA, the CDR3 is TGTGCCAGCAGCTCCGTGACTACGAGGAAGCAGTACTTC.

This chain joins TRBV10-3 and TRBJ1-1; a weak D match, TRBD1 (5 bases). The CDR3 loop spans 14 amino acids. Looked up from germline, CDR1 is ENHRY and CDR2 is SYGVKD. Trimming left V 10 bases short and J 0 bases short, with 15 bases between. Written as DNA, the CDR3 is TGTGCCACCGACGCAGGGATCATGAACACTGAAGCTTTCTTT. Its translation: CATDAGIMNTEAFF.

A note on this clone: This same CDR3 is encoded by further DNA sequences in the sample. The chain employs TRBV4-1 and TRBJ1-5; the match to TRBD1 covers 8 bases. CDR3 size: 15 residues. Germline CDR1 MGHRA, CDR2 YSYEKL. V dropped 2 bases and J dropped 2; count of bases not matched to a gene: 2. The CDR3 DNA reads as TGCGCCAGCAGCCAAACGGACAGGGGCAATCAGCCCCAGCATTTT. Its protein product is CASSQTDRGNQPQHF.

The chain is built from TRBV28 and TRBJ2-7, with TRBD2 matching 11 bases. V lost 4 bases to trimming and J lost 0 bases; unmatched junction nucleotides: 11. This CDR3 is 18 amino acids long. CDR1 is MDHEN, CDR2 SYDVKM, per germline. The CDR3 region is CASSSPGTSGRVSYEQYF. The CDR3 bases are TGTGCCAGCAGTTCACCTGGTACTAGCGGGAGAGTCTCCTACGAGCAGTACTTC.

This chain uses TRBV9 with TRBJ1-6; TRBD1 matches at 10 bases. Germline trimming cut 0 bases from V and 10 bases from J; bases unmatched to any gene: 4. From germline, CDR1 is SGDLS and CDR2 YYNGEE. The CDR3 has 15 residues. The CDR3 protein is CASSVDDRGRSPLHF. The CDR3 DNA follows: TGTGCCAGCAGCGTAGATGACAGGGGGCGATCACCCCTCCACTTT. Based on the CDR3 plus reference TRBV9 and TRBJ1-6, the full variable domain is DSGVTQTPKHLITATGQRVTLRCSPRSGDLSVYWYQQSLDQGLQFLIQYYNGEERAKGNILERFSAQQFPDLHSELNLSSLELGDSALYFCASSVDDRGRSPLHFGNGTRLTVT.

The rearrangement links TRBV9 to TRBJ2-2; 8 bases fit TRBD2. The CDR3 loop spans 14 amino acids. Germline V CDR1 and CDR2: SGDLS, YYNGEE. The junction had 0 bases not matched to a gene; V was cut back by 2 bases and J by 3 bases. The DNA for the CDR3 is TGTGCCAGCAGCGTGCGGGGGGACACCGGGGAGCTGTTTTTT. Its translation: CASSVRGDTGELFF.

The chain is built from TRBV4-2 and TRBJ2-3; TRBD2 agrees at 12 bases. Looked up from germline, CDR1 is LGHNA and CDR2 is YNFKEQ. This CDR3 spans 18 amino acids. V lost 1 base, J lost 0 bases, and 5 bases stayed unmatched. The CDR3 here is CASSQVGTSGPSTDTQYF. For the CDR3, the DNA is TGTGCCAGCAGCCAAGTCGGGACTAGCGGGCCTAGCACAGATACGCAGTATTTT.

The chain combines TRBV5-1 with TRBJ2-1, with D maybe TRBD2 (6 bases). This CDR3 comprises 13 residues. V lost 4 bases, J lost 6 bases, and 11 bases lay in between. CDR1 and CDR2 from the germline V gene are SGHRS and YFSETQ. The CDR3 bases are TGCGCCAGCAGCACCAGACTAGTCAATGAGCAGTTCTTC. Its translation: CASSTRLVNEQFF.

Concerning this clone: At one of its ends the junction is not consistent with the germline gene, which may arise from a read error. The chain links TRBV10-3 to TRBJ1-4; 8 nucleotides line up with TRBD1. The germline V gene has CDR1 ENHRY and CDR2 SYGVKD. CDR3 size: 15 residues. The CDR3 region has the DNA TGTGCCATCAGTCCCGGGACAGGTACGAATGAAAGACTGTTTTTT. Amino acid sequence: CAISPGTGTNERLFF.

This sequence joins TRBV30 and TRBJ1-1; 7 positions agree with TRBD1. CDR1 and CDR2 from the germline V gene are GTSNPN and SVGIG (reference sequence). The V segment lost 5 bases and the J segment 0 bases; nucleotides outside the gene matches: 3. The CDR3 spans 13 residues. The DNA of the CDR3 is TGTGCCTGGGGGGGACAGTTGAACACTGAAGCTTTCTTT. It specifies CAWGGQLNTEAFF.